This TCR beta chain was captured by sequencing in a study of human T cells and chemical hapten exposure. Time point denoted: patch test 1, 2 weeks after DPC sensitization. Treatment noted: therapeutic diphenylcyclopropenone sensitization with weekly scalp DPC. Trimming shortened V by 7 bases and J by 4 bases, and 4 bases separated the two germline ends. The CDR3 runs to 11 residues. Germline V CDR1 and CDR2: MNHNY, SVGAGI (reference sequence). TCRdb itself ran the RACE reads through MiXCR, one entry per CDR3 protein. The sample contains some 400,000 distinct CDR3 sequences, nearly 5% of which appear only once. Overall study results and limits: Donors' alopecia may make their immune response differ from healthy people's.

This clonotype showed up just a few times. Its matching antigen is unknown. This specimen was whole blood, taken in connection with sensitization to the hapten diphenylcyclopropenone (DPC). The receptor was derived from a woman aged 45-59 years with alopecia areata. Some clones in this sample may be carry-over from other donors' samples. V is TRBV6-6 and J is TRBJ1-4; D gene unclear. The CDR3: CASIHNEKLFF. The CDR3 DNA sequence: TGTGCCAGCATACATAATGAAAAACTGTTTTTT.